The clone carrying this T cell receptor (beta chain) was seen once. Antigen: not known. Sequencing used immunoSEQ multiplex PCR; TCRdb keeps in-frame clones, though not all of them. Of about 12,000 clones listed, approximately 89% were seen once; the top ten hold under 0.45%. Allogeneic regulatory or mature dendritic cells were co-cultured for roughly five days with CFSE-labeled sorted T cells at 1:10. CD4+ or CD8+ T cells were sorted as naive CD45RA+ or memory CD45RO+. The data stem from a study of regulatory dendritic cells for organ transplantation. Across the study: Regulatory dendritic cells came from monocytes given vitamin D3 and IL-10.

Whole-study findings and limits: Regulatory dendritic cells appeared to expand memory CD8+ clones less than mature ones. Memory T cells were less diverse than naive, with memory CD8+ most oligoclonal.

V was pared by 6 bases and J by 7 bases, with 18 bases of the junction left unmatched. The CDR3 runs 17 residues. Germline lookup yields CDR1 MDHEN and CDR2 SYDVKM. V is TRBV28 and J is TRBJ1-2, with 9 positions matching TRBD1. The sample comprised naive CD8+ T cells from blood cultured with dendritic cells. Specified subset: CD45RA+ naive T cells. The receptor was derived from a human donor in good health. The CDR3 nucleotides read TGTGCCAGCAGGCCCGGGACAGGGTATCACGTGCCGTCTGGCTACACCTTC. Amino acid sequence: CASRPGTGYHVPSGYTF.